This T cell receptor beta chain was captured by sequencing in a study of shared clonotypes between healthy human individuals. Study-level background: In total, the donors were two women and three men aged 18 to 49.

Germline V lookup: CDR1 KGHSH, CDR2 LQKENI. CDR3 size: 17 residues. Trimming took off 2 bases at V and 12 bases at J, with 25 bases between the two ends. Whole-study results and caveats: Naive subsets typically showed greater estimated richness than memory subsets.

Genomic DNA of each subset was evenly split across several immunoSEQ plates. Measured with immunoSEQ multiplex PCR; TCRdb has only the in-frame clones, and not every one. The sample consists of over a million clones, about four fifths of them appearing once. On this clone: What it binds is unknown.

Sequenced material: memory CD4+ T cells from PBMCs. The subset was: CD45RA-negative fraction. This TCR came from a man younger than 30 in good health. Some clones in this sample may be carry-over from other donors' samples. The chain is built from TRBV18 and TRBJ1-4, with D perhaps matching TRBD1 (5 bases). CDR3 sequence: CASSPSGGGNRHGELFF. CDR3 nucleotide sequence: TGTGCCAGCTCACCATCGGGCGGGGGAAACCGGCATGGGGAACTGTTTTTT. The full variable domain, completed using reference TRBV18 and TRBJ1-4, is NAGVMQNPRHLVRRRGQEARLRCSPMKGHSHVYWYRQLPEEGLKFMVYLQKENIIDESGMPKERFSAEFPKEGPSILRIQQVVRGDSAAYFCASSPSGGGNRHGELFFGSGTQLSVL.